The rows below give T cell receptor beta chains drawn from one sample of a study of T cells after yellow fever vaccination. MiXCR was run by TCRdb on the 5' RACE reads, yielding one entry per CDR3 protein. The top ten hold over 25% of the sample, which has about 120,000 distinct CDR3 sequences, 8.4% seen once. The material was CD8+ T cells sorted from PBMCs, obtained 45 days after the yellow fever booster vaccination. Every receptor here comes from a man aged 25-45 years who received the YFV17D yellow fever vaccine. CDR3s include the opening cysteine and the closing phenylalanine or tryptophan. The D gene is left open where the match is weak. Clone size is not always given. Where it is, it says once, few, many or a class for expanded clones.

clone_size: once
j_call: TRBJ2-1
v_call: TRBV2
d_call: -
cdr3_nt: TGTGCCAGCAGTGAAAGGGACACGGCCCACAATGAGCAGTTCTTC
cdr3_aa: CASSERDTAHNEQFF

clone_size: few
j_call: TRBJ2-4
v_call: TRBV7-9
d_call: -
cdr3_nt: TGTGCCAGCAGCCCCAGTTCCAAAAACATTCAGTACTTC
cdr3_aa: CASSPSSKNIQYF

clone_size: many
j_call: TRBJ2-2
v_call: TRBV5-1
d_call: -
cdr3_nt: TGCGCCAGCAGCGCCATGGGATCCTCCGGGGAGCTGTTTTTT
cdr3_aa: CASSAMGSSGELFF

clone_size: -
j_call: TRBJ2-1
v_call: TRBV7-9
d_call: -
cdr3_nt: TGTGCCAGCACGGATGTGATTGAGCAGTTCTTC
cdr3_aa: CASTDVIEQFF

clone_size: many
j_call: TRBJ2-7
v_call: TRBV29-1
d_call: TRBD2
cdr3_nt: TGCAGCGTTGTAGCGGGAGGAGTATCCTACGAGCAGTACTTC
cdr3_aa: CSVVAGGVSYEQYF

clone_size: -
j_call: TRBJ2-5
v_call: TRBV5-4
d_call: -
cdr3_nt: TGTGCCAGCAGCTTGGATGCGTACCAAGAGACCCAGTACTTC
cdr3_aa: CASSLDAYQETQYF

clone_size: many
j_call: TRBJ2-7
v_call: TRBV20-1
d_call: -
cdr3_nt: TGCAGTGCTAGGGGGCTCTCCTACGAGCAGTACTTC
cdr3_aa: CSARGLSYEQYF

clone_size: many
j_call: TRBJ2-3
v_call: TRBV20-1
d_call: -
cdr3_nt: TGCAGTGCACGGGCCGGGACTAGCACAGATACGCAGTATTTT
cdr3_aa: CSARAGTSTDTQYF

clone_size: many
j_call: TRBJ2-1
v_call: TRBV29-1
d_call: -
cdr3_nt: TGCAGCGTCCTCCGAGCGGGCTACAATGAGCAGTTCTTC
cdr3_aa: CSVLRAGYNEQFF

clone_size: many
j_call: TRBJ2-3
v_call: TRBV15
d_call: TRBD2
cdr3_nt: TGTGCCACCAGGAATAGCGGGAGGGCCGTAGATACGCAGTATTTT
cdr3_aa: CATRNSGRAVDTQYF

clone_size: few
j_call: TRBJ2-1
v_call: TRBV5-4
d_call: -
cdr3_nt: TGTGCCAGCAGCTTCATCGGGGTCTCCTACAATGAGCAGTTCTTC
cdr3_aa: CASSFIGVSYNEQFF

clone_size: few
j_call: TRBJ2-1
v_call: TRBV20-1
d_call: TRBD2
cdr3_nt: TGCAGTGCTAGCCTGACTAGCGGGAGGACTGATGAGCAGTTCTTC
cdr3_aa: CSASLTSGRTDEQFF

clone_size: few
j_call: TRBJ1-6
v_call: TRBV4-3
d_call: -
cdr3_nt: TGCGCCAGCAGCCAAGATAGGAGTAGACAGACCTCCTATAATTCACCCCTCCACTTT
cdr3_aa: CASSQDRSRQTSYNSPLHF

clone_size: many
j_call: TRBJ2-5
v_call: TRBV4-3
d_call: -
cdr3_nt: TGCGCCAGCAGCCAAGACGGGCCAGGGGAGGCCGGAGAGACCCAGTACTTC
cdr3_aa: CASSQDGPGEAGETQYF

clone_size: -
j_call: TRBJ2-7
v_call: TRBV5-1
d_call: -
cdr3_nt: TGCGCCAGCAGCTTTGAAGGGTCCTACGAGCAGTACTTC
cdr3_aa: CASSFEGSYEQYF

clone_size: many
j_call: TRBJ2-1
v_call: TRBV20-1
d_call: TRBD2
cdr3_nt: TGCAGTGCTAGTAGGGTAGCGGGAGGTATGCGTGAGCAGTTCTTC
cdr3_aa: CSASRVAGGMREQFF

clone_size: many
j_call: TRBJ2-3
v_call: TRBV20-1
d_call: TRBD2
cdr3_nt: TGCAGTGCTCTCGCGGGAGTCACAGATACGCAGTATTTT
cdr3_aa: CSALAGVTDTQYF

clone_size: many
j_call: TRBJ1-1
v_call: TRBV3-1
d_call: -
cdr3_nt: TGTGCCAGCAGCCAAGGGGGGGACACTGAAGCTTTCTTT
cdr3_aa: CASSQGGDTEAFF

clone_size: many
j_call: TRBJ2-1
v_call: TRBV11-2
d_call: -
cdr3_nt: TGTGCCAGCAGCCCCTCGACAGGTACCAATGAGCAGTTCTTC
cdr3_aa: CASSPSTGTNEQFF

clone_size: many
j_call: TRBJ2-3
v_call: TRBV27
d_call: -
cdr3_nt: TGTGCCAGCCCGTCGCGTACGCAGTATTTT
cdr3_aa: CASPSRTQYF

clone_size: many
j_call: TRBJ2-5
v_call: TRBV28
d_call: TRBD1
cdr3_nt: TGTGCCAGCAGTCCCTGGACAGGGCTGGGAGGAGAGACCCAGTACTTC
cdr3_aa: CASSPWTGLGGETQYF

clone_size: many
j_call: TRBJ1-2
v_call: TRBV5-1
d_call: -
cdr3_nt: TGCGCCAGCAGCTTGGAATCCCCGCGCTTCTATGGCTACACCTTC
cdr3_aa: CASSLESPRFYGYTF

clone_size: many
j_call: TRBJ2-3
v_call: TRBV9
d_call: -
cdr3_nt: TGTGCCAGCACCCCAGGAGGGGGTCAGTCTAGCACAGATACGCAGTATTTT
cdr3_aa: CASTPGGGQSSTDTQYF

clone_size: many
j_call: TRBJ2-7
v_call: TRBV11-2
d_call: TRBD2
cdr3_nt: TGTGCCAGCAGCCAAGGGACTAGCGGCTACGAGCAGTACTTC
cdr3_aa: CASSQGTSGYEQYF

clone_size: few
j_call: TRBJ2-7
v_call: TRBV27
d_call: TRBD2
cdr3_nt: TGTGCCAGCAGTTTAGAGGGGCGGGGGCTAGCGGGACAAGAGCAGTACTTC
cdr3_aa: CASSLEGRGLAGQEQYF

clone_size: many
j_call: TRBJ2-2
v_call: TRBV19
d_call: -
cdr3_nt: TGTGCCAGCGGGAACACCGGGGAGCTGTTTTTT
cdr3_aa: CASGNTGELFF

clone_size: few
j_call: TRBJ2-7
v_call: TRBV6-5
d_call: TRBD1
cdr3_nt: TGTGCCAGCAGTTCTCCCACGCCCAGGGGGCCTTATGAGCAGTACTTC
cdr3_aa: CASSSPTPRGPYEQYF

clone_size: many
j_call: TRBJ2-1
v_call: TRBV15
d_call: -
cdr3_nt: TGTGCCACCAGCAGTGAGAGCTCCTACAATGAGCAGTTCTTC
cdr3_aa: CATSSESSYNEQFF

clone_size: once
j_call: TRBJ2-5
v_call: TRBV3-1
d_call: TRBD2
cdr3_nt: TGTGCCAGCAGCAAAGATCTTCAGGGACTAGAGCAAGAGACCCAGTACTTC
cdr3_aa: CASSKDLQGLEQETQYF

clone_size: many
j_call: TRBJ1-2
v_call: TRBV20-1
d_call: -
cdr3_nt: TGCAGTGCTAACGGGATAGACTATGGCTACACCTTC
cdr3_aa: CSANGIDYGYTF

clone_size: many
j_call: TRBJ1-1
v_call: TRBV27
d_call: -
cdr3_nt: TGTGCCAGCGGCAGGACCAACACTGAAGCTTTCTTT
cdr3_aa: CASGRTNTEAFF

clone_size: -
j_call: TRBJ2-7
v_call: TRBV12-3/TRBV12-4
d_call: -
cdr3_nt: TGTGCCAGCAGTGCTCCCGTCGAAACGGGTGACTTTGACCAGTACTTC
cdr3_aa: CASSAPVETGDFDQYF

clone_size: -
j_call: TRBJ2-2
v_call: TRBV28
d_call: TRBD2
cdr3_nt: TGTGCCAGCACCCTAGCGGGAAGGGGCACCGGGGAGCTGTTTTTT
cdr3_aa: CASTLAGRGTGELFF

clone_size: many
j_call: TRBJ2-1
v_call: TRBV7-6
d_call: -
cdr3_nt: TGTGCCAGCAGCTTAGGGGCTATGGGTTGGGATGAGCAGTTCTTC
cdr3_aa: CASSLGAMGWDEQFF

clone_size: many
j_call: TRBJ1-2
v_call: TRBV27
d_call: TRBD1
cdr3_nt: TGTGCCAGCAGTCACGGGCCGGGACAGGGGATGTCGGGGTATGGCTACACCTTC
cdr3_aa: CASSHGPGQGMSGYGYTF

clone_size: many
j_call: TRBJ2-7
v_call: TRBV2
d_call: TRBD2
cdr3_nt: TGTGCCAGCAGGGAAAGTTTAGCGGGAGTCTACGAGCAGTACTTC
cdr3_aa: CASRESLAGVYEQYF

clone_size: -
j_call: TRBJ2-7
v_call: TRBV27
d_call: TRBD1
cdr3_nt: TGTGCCAGCAGAGAAGGACAGGGTTTTTATGAGCAGTACTTC
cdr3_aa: CASREGQGFYEQYF

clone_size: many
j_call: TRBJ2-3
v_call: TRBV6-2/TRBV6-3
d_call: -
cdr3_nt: TGTGCCAGCACAGGGAATGGGGCAGATACGCAGTATTTT
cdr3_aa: CASTGNGADTQYF

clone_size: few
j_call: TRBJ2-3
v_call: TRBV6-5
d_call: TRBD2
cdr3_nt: TGTGCCAGCAGTTCCACTAGCGGGATGACAGATACGCAGTATTTT
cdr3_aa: CASSSTSGMTDTQYF

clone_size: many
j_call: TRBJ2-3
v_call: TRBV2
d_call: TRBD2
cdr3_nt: TGTGCCAGCAGTGAATCGGGGCTAGCGGAGTACACAGATACGCAGTATTTT
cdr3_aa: CASSESGLAEYTDTQYF

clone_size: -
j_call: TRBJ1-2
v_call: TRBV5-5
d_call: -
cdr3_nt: TGTGCCAGCGGCCCCGGGACGGACTATAATGGCTACACCTTC
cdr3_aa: CASGPGTDYNGYTF

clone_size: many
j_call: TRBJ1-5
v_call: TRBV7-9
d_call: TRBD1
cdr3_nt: TGTGCCAGCAGTCGAACAGGGGAAGTCTACCAGCCCCAGCATTTT
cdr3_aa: CASSRTGEVYQPQHF

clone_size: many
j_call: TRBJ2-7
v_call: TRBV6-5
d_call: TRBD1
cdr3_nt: TGTGCCAGCAGTTCCGACAGGGGGGGACTTGGGCGACCCCACTACGAGCAGTACTTC
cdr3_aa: CASSSDRGGLGRPHYEQYF

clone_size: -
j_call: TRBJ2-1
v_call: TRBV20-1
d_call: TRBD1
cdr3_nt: TGCAGTGCTAGGGGACAGGGCCGTGAGCAGTTCTTC
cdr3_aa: CSARGQGREQFF

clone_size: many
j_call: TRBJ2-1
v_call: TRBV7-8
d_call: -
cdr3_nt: TGTGCCAGCAGCTTATCTTCCAGGGAGGATGAGCAGTTCTTC
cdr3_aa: CASSLSSREDEQFF

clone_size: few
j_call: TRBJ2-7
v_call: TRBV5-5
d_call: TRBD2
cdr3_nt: TGTGCCAGCAGCCTCGGACTAGCGGGAGCGTTCGAGCAGTACTTC
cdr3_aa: CASSLGLAGAFEQYF

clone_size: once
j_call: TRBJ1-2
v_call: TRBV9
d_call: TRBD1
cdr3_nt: TGTGCCAGCAGGCGACAGGGGCATGCCTATGGCTACACCTTC
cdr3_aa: CASRRQGHAYGYTF

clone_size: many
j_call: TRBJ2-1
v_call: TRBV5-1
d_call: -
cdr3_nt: TGCGCCAGCAGTTCCTATACCTACAATGAGCAGTTCTTC
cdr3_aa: CASSSYTYNEQFF

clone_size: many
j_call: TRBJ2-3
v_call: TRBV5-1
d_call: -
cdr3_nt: TGCGCCAGCAGCTCAACTCGTGGAGATACGCAGTATTTT
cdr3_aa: CASSSTRGDTQYF

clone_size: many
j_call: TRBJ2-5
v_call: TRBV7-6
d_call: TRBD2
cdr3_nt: TGTGCCAGCAGCTATAGCGGGAGTTGGGCAGAGACCCAGTACTTC
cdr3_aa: CASSYSGSWAETQYF

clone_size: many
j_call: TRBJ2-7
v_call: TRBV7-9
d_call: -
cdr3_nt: TGTGCCAGCAGTGGGCCAACCTACGAGCAGTACTTC
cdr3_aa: CASSGPTYEQYF

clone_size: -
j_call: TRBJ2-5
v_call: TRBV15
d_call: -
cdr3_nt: TGTGCCACCAGCTTCGGGAGTAGCTCGGAGACCCAGTACTTC
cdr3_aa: CATSFGSSSETQYF

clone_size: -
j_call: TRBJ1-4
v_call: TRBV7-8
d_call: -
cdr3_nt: TGTGCCAGCAGCTCACCTCCAAGGAGCAGGCGGAGTAATGAAAAACTGTTTTTT
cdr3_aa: CASSSPPRSRRSNEKLFF